This is a list of T cell receptor beta chains from one sample in a study of Ad26.COV2.S vaccination and SARS-CoV-2 variants. Here immunoSEQ multiplex PCR was the method, and the copy in TCRdb shows in-frame clones only, minus some. The profile covers fewer than 900,000 clones, with 89% appearing a single time and nearly 1.5% taken by the ten largest. The input for sequencing was peripheral blood, taken in a trial of Ad26.COV2.S vaccine versus placebo. These receptors all stem from a person between 18 and 60 years old who received the Ad26.COV2.S COVID-19 vaccine or a placebo. Both conserved end residues are part of each CDR3. The D gene is left open where the match is weak. Clone size is stated in some rows and not others, as once, few, many or a class when expanded.

size,J,D,V,length,DNA,CDR3
.,TRBJ2-1,TRBD1,TRBV7-8,15,TGTGCCAGCAGCTTAGACAGGGGATCCTACAATGAGCAGTTCTTC,CASSLDRGSYNEQFF
.,TRBJ2-6,.,TRBV5-1,15,TGCGCCAGCAGCGCCGGATCCTCTGGGGCCAACGTCCTGACTTTC,CASSAGSSGANVLTF
many,TRBJ1-5,.,TRBV29-1,12,TGCAGCGTTGGGTCGGCCCTCGGGCCCCAGCATTTT,CSVGSALGPQHF
.,TRBJ1-5,.,TRBV30,13,TGTGCCTGGAGTAACCGGGCGAATCAGCCCCAGCATTTT,CAWSNRANQPQHF
.,TRBJ2-7,.,TRBV6-5,14,TGTGCCAGCAGAAACCGTGAGAGCTCCTACGAGCAGTACTTC,CASRNRESSYEQYF
.,TRBJ2-5,TRBD2,TRBV2,15,TGTGCCAGCAGTCTCTCTTTAGCGGGGCAAGAGACCCAGTACTTC,CASSLSLAGQETQYF
.,TRBJ2-1,TRBD2,TRBV27,15,TGTGCCAGCAGTCTTCTAGCGGGAGGGCCGGATGAGCAGTTCTTC,CASSLLAGGPDEQFF
.,TRBJ2-2,TRBD2,TRBV4-3,18,TGCGCCAGCAGCCAAGACCTAGCGGGGGGCCCTAACACCGGGGAGCTGTTTTTT,CASSQDLAGGPNTGELFF
.,TRBJ1-5,.,TRBV10-1,13,TGCGCCAGCAGTGTCGAGCGAAATCAGCCCCAGCATTTT,CASSVERNQPQHF
.,TRBJ2-7,.,TRBV20-1,11,TGCAGTGCCCTACAGGCATACGAGCAGTACTTC,CSALQAYEQYF
.,TRBJ1-2,TRBD1,TRBV25-1,13,TGTGCCAGCAGTGCGTCGACAGGGGAGGGCTACACCTTC,CASSASTGEGYTF
.,TRBJ2-2,TRBD2,TRBV2,14,TGTGCCAGCAGAACCGGGACTAGTTCCGGGGAGCTGTTTTTT,CASRTGTSSGELFF
.,TRBJ1-6,.,TRBV7-6,14,TGTGCCAGCAGCTCAATGGGAGGGAGCTCACCCCTCCACTTT,CASSSMGGSSPLHF
.,TRBJ2-3,TRBD1,TRBV6-6,14,TGTGCCAGCAAAACCGGGACAGCCACAGATACGCAGTATTTT,CASKTGTATDTQYF
.,TRBJ1-2,.,TRBV5-1,16,TGCGCCAGCAGCTTGACCACACAGGGATTGAACTATGGCTACACCTTC,CASSLTTQGLNYGYTF
.,TRBJ1-2,.,TRBV2,12,TGTGCCAGCGAAGTAACAGGCTACGGCTACACCTTC,CASEVTGYGYTF
.,TRBJ1-6,.,TRBV23-1,16,TGCGCCAGCAGTCAGACCCCCCAACCCCATAATTCACCCCTCCACTTT,CASSQTPQPHNSPLHF
.,TRBJ2-1,TRBD2,TRBV19,14,TGTGCCAGTAACTGGGGGACTAGCTGGGGTGAGCAGTTCTTC,CASNWGTSWGEQFF
few,TRBJ2-2,.,TRBV7-2,16,TGTGCCAGCAGCTCCCGACTAGGGAAACACACCGGGGAGCTGTTTTTT,CASSSRLGKHTGELFF
once,TRBJ2-3,.,TRBV12-5,16,TGTGCTAGTGGTTCCCGGGACTCATTCCCCCCAGATACGCAGTATTTT,CASGSRDSFPPDTQYF
once,TRBJ1-1,.,TRBV19,15,TGTGCCAGTAGTATAGGACTTTCACGAGGCGCTGAAGCTTTCTTT,CASSIGLSRGAEAFF
few,TRBJ2-1,.,TRBV19,13,TGTGCCAGTAGTATAGCTTCTTACAATGAGCAGTTCTTC,CASSIASYNEQFF
.,TRBJ2-7,.,TRBV10-3,15,TGTGCCATCAGTGATCCGGCAGGGTATGCCTACGAGCAGTACTTC,CAISDPAGYAYEQYF
.,TRBJ2-3,.,TRBV6-5,12,TGTGCCAGCAGTTACCAAGGCGATACGCAGTATTTT,CASSYQGDTQYF
.,TRBJ1-4,.,TRBV2,13,TGTGCCAGCAGTGAGAGGGGAAACGGAAAACTGTTTTTT,CASSERGNGKLFF
.,TRBJ1-3,.,TRBV6-5,13,TGTGCCAGCCAAGACCCGGGGGCAAACACCATATATTTT,CASQDPGANTIYF
.,TRBJ2-3,.,TRBV6-5,13,TGTGCCAGCAGTCCAAGAGGGGCAGATACGCAGTATTTT,CASSPRGADTQYF
.,TRBJ2-1,.,TRBV3-1/TRBV3-2,15,TGTGCCAGCAGCCAGCCCCGGGGATTAGTAAATGAGCAGTTCTTC,CASSQPRGLVNEQFF
.,TRBJ2-1,.,TRBV5-1,16,TGCGCCAGCAGCTTGGTGGGCGAAAGCTCCTACAATGAGCAGTTCTTC,CASSLVGESSYNEQFF
once,TRBJ2-1,TRBD1,TRBV20-1,11,TGCAGTGCTAGAGAGGGACAGGGTGGGGTCTTC,CSAREGQGGVF
.,TRBJ2-7,.,TRBV19,12,TGTGCCAGTAAGGACCAAGCCTACGAGCAGTACTTC,CASKDQAYEQYF
.,TRBJ2-7,TRBD2,TRBV10-3,14,TGTGCCATCAGTGAGTCTAGCGGGCCCTACGAGCAGTACTTC,CAISESSGPYEQYF
.,TRBJ1-1,TRBD1,TRBV5-6,16,TGTGCCAGCAGCTCCGGTACCGAGACAGGGCGAACTGAAGCTTTCTTT,CASSSGTETGRTEAFF
.,TRBJ2-3,.,TRBV29-1,12,TGCAGCGTTGATCGAAGTGGAGATACGCAGTATTTT,CSVDRSGDTQYF
.,TRBJ2-3,TRBD2,TRBV7-9,17,TGTGCCAGCAGACGTCCGGGACTAGCGGGAGTGACAGATACGCAGTATTTT,CASRRPGLAGVTDTQYF
.,TRBJ2-3,.,TRBV9,15,TGTGCCAGCAGCGTAGTATCGGGGGAGACAGATACGCAGTATTTT,CASSVVSGETDTQYF
.,TRBJ2-3,TRBD2,TRBV24-1,20,TGTGCCACCAGCCCAGCGGGACTAGCGGGAGCTGGCTCTAGCACAGATACGCAGTATTTT,CATSPAGLAGAGSSTDTQYF
few,TRBJ2-5,TRBD2,TRBV11-3,16,TGTGCCAGCAGCGAGGGGAGACTAGCGGGAGTGGAGACCCAGTACTTC,CASSEGRLAGVETQYF
.,TRBJ2-7,TRBD2,TRBV6-6,14,TGTGCCAGCAGTTTGCGGGGGGGAACCTACGAGCAGTACTTC,CASSLRGGTYEQYF
.,TRBJ1-4,TRBD1,TRBV10-3,16,TGTGCCATCAGTTCAGGGGGATCCCGCAGTGATGAAAAACTGTTTTTT,CAISSGGSRSDEKLFF
.,TRBJ2-4,.,TRBV29-1,13,TGCAGCGTGGATGCGGGGGCCAAAAACATTCAGTACTTC,CSVDAGAKNIQYF
once,TRBJ2-1,.,TRBV4-3,20,TGCGCCAGCAGCCAAGGAACAAACGAACAATGGAGCGGCTCCTACAATGAGCAGTTCTTC,CASSQGTNEQWSGSYNEQFF
.,TRBJ2-7,.,TRBV12-5,16,TGTGCTAGTGGTAGCGACTTTGAGTCTACGAATCGCCGGCAGTACTTC,CASGSDFESTNRRQYF
.,TRBJ1-6,TRBD1,TRBV25-1,16,TGTGCCAGCAGTGAATGGGGACAGGGAGGTAATTCACCCCTCCACTTT,CASSEWGQGGNSPLHF
.,TRBJ2-3,.,TRBV10-3,14,TGTGCCATCAGTAGTACCCGGGACACAGATACGCAGTATTTT,CAISSTRDTDTQYF
.,TRBJ2-1,TRBD2,TRBV7-2,16,TGTGCCAGCAGCGCCCCAGGGGCGGGAGGATACAATGAGCAGTTCTTC,CASSAPGAGGYNEQFF
few,TRBJ1-6,TRBD1,TRBV29-1,13,TGCAGCGTTGCGGACAGGGCGGATTCACCCCTCCACTTT,CSVADRADSPLHF
.,TRBJ2-3,.,TRBV29-1,12,TGCAGCGTTGAAAGGATGGGGGATACGCAGTATTTT,CSVERMGDTQYF
.,TRBJ1-1,.,TRBV7-9,15,TGTGCCAGCAGCTTAGAGACGAGATGGAACACTGAAGCTTTCTTT,CASSLETRWNTEAFF
.,TRBJ2-2,.,TRBV10-3,16,TGTGCCATCAGTGAATCCGCGGATCATTTGACCGGGGAGCTGTTTTTT,CAISESADHLTGELFF
.,TRBJ2-1,TRBD2,TRBV19,17,TGTGCCAGTAGTACGGGACTAGCGGGAGGGGTGTACAATGAGCAGTTCTTC,CASSTGLAGGVYNEQFF
.,TRBJ2-1,TRBD2,TRBV2,16,TGTGCCAGCAGTGAAGGGGCTAGCGGAATATACAATGAGCAGTTCTTC,CASSEGASGIYNEQFF
.,TRBJ1-1,TRBD1,TRBV2,14,TGTGCCAGCAACGACAGGGAGGGTATCACTGAAGCTTTCTTT,CASNDREGITEAFF
.,TRBJ2-5,.,TRBV7-3,13,TGTGCCAGCAGCTCGGACCGTCAAGAGACCCAGTACTTC,CASSSDRQETQYF